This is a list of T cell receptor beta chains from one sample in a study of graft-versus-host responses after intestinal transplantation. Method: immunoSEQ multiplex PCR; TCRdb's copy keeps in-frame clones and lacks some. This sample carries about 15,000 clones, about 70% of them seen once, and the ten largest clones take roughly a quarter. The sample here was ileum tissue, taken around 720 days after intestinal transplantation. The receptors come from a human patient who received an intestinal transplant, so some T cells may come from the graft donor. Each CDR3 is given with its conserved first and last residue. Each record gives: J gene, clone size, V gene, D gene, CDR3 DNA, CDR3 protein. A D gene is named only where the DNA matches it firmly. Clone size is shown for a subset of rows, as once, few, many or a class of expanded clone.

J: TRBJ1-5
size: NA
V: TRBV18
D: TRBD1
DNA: TGTGCCAGCTCACCCCTACCGGGACAGGGCACTCAGCCCCAGCATTTT
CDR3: CASSPLPGQGTQPQHF

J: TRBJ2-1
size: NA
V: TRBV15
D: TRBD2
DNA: TGTGCCACCAGCAGACTAGCGGATAATGAGCAGTTCTTC
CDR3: CATSRLADNEQFF

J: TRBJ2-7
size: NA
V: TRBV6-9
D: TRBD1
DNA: TGTGCCAGCAGGGGGACAGGTACCGCCTACGAGCAGTACTTC
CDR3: CASRGTGTAYEQYF

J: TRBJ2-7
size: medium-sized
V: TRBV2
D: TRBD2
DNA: TGTGCCGGAGGACTAGGGACCTACGAGCAGTACTTC
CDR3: CAGGLGTYEQYF

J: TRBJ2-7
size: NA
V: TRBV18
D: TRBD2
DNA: TGTGCCAGCTCATCGGGACTAGCGGGTTACGAGCAGTACTTC
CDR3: CASSSGLAGYEQYF

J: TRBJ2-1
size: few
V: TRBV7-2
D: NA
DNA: TGTGCCAGCAGCTTAACCCCACTCTCAGGCCCCTTATACAATGAGCAGTTCTTC
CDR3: CASSLTPLSGPLYNEQFF

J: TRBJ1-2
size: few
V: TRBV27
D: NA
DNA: TGTGCCAGCAGTTTAGGGGGGTTGGGCGGCTACACCTTC
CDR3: CASSLGGLGGYTF

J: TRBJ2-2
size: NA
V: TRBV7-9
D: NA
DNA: TGTGCCAGCAGCTTAGGCACAGGCCCGGGGACCGGGGAGCTGTTTTTT
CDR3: CASSLGTGPGTGELFF

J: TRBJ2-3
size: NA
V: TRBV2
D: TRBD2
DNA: TGTGCCAGCAGTGAATCCCAAGCGGGAGGGGCAGATACGCAGTATTTT
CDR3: CASSESQAGGADTQYF

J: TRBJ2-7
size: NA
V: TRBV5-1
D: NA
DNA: TGCGCCAGCAGCTTGGTTTCGGGTCCCTCCTACGAGCAGTACTTC
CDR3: CASSLVSGPSYEQYF

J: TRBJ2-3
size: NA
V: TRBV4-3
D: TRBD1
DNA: TGCGCCAGCAGCCAACTAACAGGGGGCGACACAGATACGCAGTATTTT
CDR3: CASSQLTGGDTDTQYF